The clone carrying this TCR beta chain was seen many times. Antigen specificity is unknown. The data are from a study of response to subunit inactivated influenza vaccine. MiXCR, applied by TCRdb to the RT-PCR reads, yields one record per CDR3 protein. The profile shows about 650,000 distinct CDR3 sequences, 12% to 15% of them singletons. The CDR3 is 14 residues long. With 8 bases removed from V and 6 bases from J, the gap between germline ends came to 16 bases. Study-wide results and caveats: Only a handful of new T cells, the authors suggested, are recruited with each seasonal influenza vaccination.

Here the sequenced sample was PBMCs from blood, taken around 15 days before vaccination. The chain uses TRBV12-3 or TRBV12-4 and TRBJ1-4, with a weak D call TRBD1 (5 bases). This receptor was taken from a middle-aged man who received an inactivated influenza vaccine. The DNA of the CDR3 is TGTGCCAGCCGGGCGGGGCCGGGGGATGAAAAACTGTTTTTT. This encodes CASRAGPGDEKLFF.